This entry features one T cell receptor beta chain sequence. These data originate in a study of blood T cell repertoires in COVID-19. Study information: Material from acute and convalescent COVID-19 was sourced from the United States, Italy and Spain.

Unmatched junction bases numbered 11, after V lost 0 bases and J lost 3 bases. This CDR3 is 18 amino acids long. CDR1 MGHRA and CDR2 YSYEKL come from the germline V gene. Residents of 20 to 25 US areas, aged roughly 18 to 95 years, made up the participants. Cohort assignment relied on participant-reported clinical history. Among Cohort 3 donors, those recovered had two negative PCRs, clearance, or symptom resolution. Generated by immunoSEQ multiplex PCR, the TCRdb table keeps only in-frame clones and is missing some. The table records 300,000 to 350,000 clones, nearly 90% of them present only once. The sample was PBMCs or T cells enriched from blood (not recorded which). The chain is built from TRBV4-1 and TRBJ2-1; 7 nucleotides line up with TRBD2. The receptor was derived from a young woman who had recovered from COVID-19. CDR3 sequence: CASSQDLGARGSYNEQFF. The CDR3 DNA reads as TGCGCCAGCAGCCAAGATTTGGGTGCTCGCGGGAGCTACAATGAGCAGTTCTTC.